The sequence of this TCR beta chain was determined in a study of control samples from healthy donors and cancer patients. This table comes from immunoSEQ multiplex PCR, and its TCRdb copy is limited to in-frame clones, with some not included. This table has under 70,000 clones, 75% to 95% appearing once. Germline V CDR1 and CDR2: SGDLS, YYNGEE. The CDR3 sequence is 18 residues long. J lost 3 bases, V lost 2 bases, and 12 bases had no gene match. Sequencing was carried out using PBMCs. The sequence was collected from a woman aged 45 to 65 with colorectal cancer. The chain employs TRBV9 and TRBJ2-7; 12 nucleotides match TRBD1. For the CDR3, the DNA is TGTGCCAGCAGCGTGTACCGGGACAGGGGGCCTGCTGACTACGAGCAGTACTTC. As protein: CASSVYRDRGPADYEQYF. Full variable domain (rest looked up from reference TRBV9 and TRBJ2-7): DSGVTQTPKHLITATGQRVTLRCSPRSGDLSVYWYQQSLDQGLQFLIQYYNGEERAKGNILERFSAQQFPDLHSELNLSSLELGDSALYFCASSVYRDRGPADYEQYFGPGTRLTVT.